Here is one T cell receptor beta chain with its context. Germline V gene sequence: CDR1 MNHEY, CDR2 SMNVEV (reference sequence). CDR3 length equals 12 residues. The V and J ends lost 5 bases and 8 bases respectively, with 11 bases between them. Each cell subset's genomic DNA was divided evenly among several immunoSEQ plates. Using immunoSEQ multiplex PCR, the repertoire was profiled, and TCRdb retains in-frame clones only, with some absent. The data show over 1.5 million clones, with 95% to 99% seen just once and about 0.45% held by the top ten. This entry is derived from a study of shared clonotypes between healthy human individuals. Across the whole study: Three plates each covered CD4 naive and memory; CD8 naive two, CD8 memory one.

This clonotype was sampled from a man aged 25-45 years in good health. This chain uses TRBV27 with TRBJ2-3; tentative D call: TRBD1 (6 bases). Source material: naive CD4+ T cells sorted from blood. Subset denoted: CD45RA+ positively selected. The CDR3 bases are TGTGCCAGCAGTCCCCTACAGGGTACGCAGTATTTT. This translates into CASSPLQGTQYF.